This T cell receptor (beta chain) came from a study of blood T cell repertoires in COVID-19 (TCRdb year 2020). Regarding the complete study: The collaborator samples originated in the United States, Italy and Spain and spanned the acute and convalescent phases of COVID-19. Subjects who had been exposed to COVID-19, were actively infected with it, or had recovered from it provided the deeply sampled blood TCRbeta repertoires that made up the dataset. The repertoires were made available in a free public database intended to serve as a resource for research on the immune response to SARS-CoV-2. A de-identified subject ID, COVID-19 status, age in years and sex were almost always included in the sample metadata. Samples were obtained from the ongoing ImmuneRACE study (first 160 participants) and from over 1,000 subjects provided by 6 global collaborators. The prospective study material was composed of cDNA or gDNA derived from T cells, B-cell-depleted T cells, or PBMCs. Where available, HLA class I and class II types were taken from metadata supplied by the sample provider and were not determined by assay-based typing.

About this clone itself: No antigen is known for it. No base quality values were provided; no much bigger clone lies one nucleotide off.

The immunoSEQ Assay, a bias-controlled multiplex PCR, was used to amplify TCRbeta CDR3 regions from genomic DNA. As for how the authors treated the data: The number of nucleated cells in each sample was estimated by amplification of reference gene primers within the assay. Sequence reads were collapsed and filtered to measure the absolute abundance of every unique TCRbeta CDR3 rearrangement. For each sample, productive Simpson clonality was calculated as the square root of Simpson's diversity index over productive rearrangements. The table comes from immuneACCESS by way of TCRdb, which keeps in-frame sequences with V and J called. Part of the clones is missing from these tables; in studies checked, under half for an unresolved V gene and the rest for unknown reasons. V and J calls and clone size are as listed in that table; D and trimming were resolved from the DNA. The sample table holds roughly 150,000 clones, of which approximately 86% were seen once. The top ten clones comprise about 5.6% of the sample.

The CDR3 has 18 amino acids, counting the end cysteine and phenylalanine. The retained sequence is limited to the CDR3, 54 bases, with the frame set at the first base. The germline V gene sets CDR1 to MGHRA and CDR2 to YSYEKL. Between the V and J ends, shortened by 2 bases and 0 bases respectively, the junction contains 16 bases. The collaborating institutions used their own protocols to collect whole blood in K2EDTA tubes. For TCRbeta analysis, collaborators shipped samples in one of three forms: frozen whole blood, isolated PBMCs, or DNA extracted from either of those sample types. Study-wide findings and limitations: How much clinical and demographic metadata was included differed by source and by participant, and the metadata was provided uncurated.

This TCR was sampled from a human donor in a cohort sampled during active COVID-19. The V and J segments used are TRBV4-1 and TRBJ1-4, and the D gene may be TRBD1, 5 bases matching. The specimen sequenced was peripheral blood. CDR3 protein: CASSQPLGRGATNEKLFF. The DNA sequence is as follows: TGCGCCAGCAGCCAACCCCTGGGAAGGGGCGCAACTAATGAAAAACTGTTTTTT.